This T cell receptor beta chain came from a study of spatial heterogeneity in lung cancer. Background on the study: Alpha-chain sequences were detected in numbers that were consistently lower than beta-chain sequences.

TCRdb re-called the 5' RACE reads with MiXCR, one entry per CDR3 protein. The sample holds more than 85,000 distinct CDR3 sequences, under 9% seen once. This clonotype occurred a few times. The CDR3 consists of 16 residues. CDR1 and CDR2 from the germline V gene are SGHRS and YFSETQ. Trimming left V 4 bases short and J 2 bases short, with 15 bases between. Documented time point: sample taken at primary tumor resection. Whole RNA obtained from tumor, nontumor lung or frozen PBMC underwent sequencing without sorting. The specimen was PBMCs, collected at surgery. The chain carries TRBV5-1 and TRBJ1-4, with D maybe TRBD1 (6 bases). The receptor was isolated from a male donor with early-stage non-small cell lung cancer. DNA of the CDR3: TGCGCCAGCAGCGGGCAACAGGGATATACTAATGAAAAACTGTTTTTT. Translation gives CASSGQQGYTNEKLFF.